Presented here are 10 T cell receptor beta chains from one specimen sequenced in a study of response to subunit inactivated influenza vaccine. Each CDR3 protein gets one entry after TCRdb re-called the RT-PCR reads with MiXCR. Seen here are 600,000 to 700,000 distinct CDR3 sequences, 14% observed once, and the top ten hold approximately 7.6%. The sample here was PBMCs from blood, taken roughly 2 weeks before vaccination. The receptors were sampled from a man between 50 and 59 years old who received an inactivated influenza vaccine.

The chain employs TRBV20-1 and TRBJ2-7, with unresolved D. V was pared by 4 bases and J by 0 bases, with 13 bases between. The CDR3 covers 14 residues. CDR1 is DFQATT, CDR2 SNEGSKA, per germline (reference sequence). Here the CDR3 DNA reads TGCAGTGCTATAGGGCCACTGTCCTCCTACGAGCAGTACTTC. Protein product: CSAIGPLSSYEQYF.

The chain is built from TRBV3-1 and TRBJ2-1; the match to TRBD2 covers 11 bases. Germline trimming cut 0 bases from V and 5 bases from J; bases unmatched to any gene: 3. CDR1 is LGHDT, CDR2 YNNKEL, per germline (reference sequence). This CDR3 contains 16 residues. The CDR3 region has the DNA TGTGCCAGCAGCCAAGATTCACTAGCGGGGGACAATGAGCAGTTCTTC. Its translation is CASSQDSLAGDNEQFF.

Turning to this clonotype: A single base separates this from a much larger clone, so it may be a read error. The chain's CDR3 is CIFAEGTNQPQHF. The CDR3, as DNA: TGCATCTTCGCGGAGGGAACCAATCAGCCCCAGCATTTT. The chain joins TRBV29-1 to TRBJ1-5; D unresolved. The CDR3 runs to 13 residues. Germline V gives CDR1 SQVTM, CDR2 ANQGSEA. Based on the CDR3 plus reference TRBV29-1 and TRBJ1-5, the full variable domain is SAVISQKPSRDICQRGTSLTIQCQVDSQVTMMFWYRQQPGQSLTLIATANQGSEATYESGFVIDKFPISRPNLTFSTLTVSNMSPEDSSIYLCIFAEGTNQPQHFGDGTRLSIL.

The chain carries TRBV27 and TRBJ2-1, with 12 nucleotides matching TRBD2. The CDR3 has 18 amino acids. Losses at the gene ends were 7 bases for V and 7 bases for J; bases not matched to a gene: 17. Germline V CDR1 and CDR2: MNHEY, SMNVEV (reference sequence). Here the CDR3 reads CASTPGLAGGPGSNEQFF. In DNA form, the CDR3 reads TGTGCCAGCACCCCCGGGCTAGCGGGAGGGCCTGGTAGTAATGAGCAGTTCTTC.

This clonotype has only a few counts. V gene TRBV14 combines with J gene TRBJ2-7; possibly TRBD1 for D (5 bases). This CDR3 has 15 residues. Looked up from germline, CDR1 is SGHDN and CDR2 is FVKESK. V was pared by 4 bases and J by 2 bases, with 15 bases between. CDR3 sequence reads: CASSPYSGHPYEQYF. The CDR3 DNA follows: TGTGCCAGCAGCCCTTACTCTGGACATCCCTACGAGCAGTACTTC.

The genes are TRBV20-1 and TRBJ2-5, with 9 bases matching TRBD1. V gave up 6 bases and J gave up 6 bases; unmatched junction bases: 14. CDR3 length: 15 residues. Germline CDR1 is DFQATT and CDR2 is SNEGSKA (reference sequence). CDR3 DNA: TGCAGTGCCCGAGAGCTGGGACAGGGCCCCCAGACCCAGTACTTC. This codes for CSARELGQGPQTQYF.

The rearrangement joins TRBV7-2 to TRBJ1-1; no definite D call. Germline CDR1 reads SGHTA; CDR2 reads FQGNSA. Trimming took off 5 bases at V and 8 bases at J, with 15 bases between the two ends. The CDR3 loop spans 13 amino acids. The CDR3 DNA reads TGTGCCAGCAGCAGAGGGAGTCGCACGGAAGCTTTCTTT. It translates to CASSRGSRTEAFF.

This chain links TRBV7-3 with TRBJ2-1; no firm D call. Germline-derived CDR1 and CDR2 are SGHTA and FQGTGA. The CDR3 length is 15 residues. V was clipped by 2 bases and J by 6 bases, with 14 bases between them. The CDR3 sequence: CASSLRSVPSNEQFF. CDR3 coding DNA: TGTGCCAGCAGCTTACGGTCAGTTCCCTCCAATGAGCAGTTCTTC.

The chain couples TRBV14 to TRBJ2-5, with a weak D call TRBD2 (6 bases). Germline-derived CDR1 and CDR2 are SGHDN and FVKESK. Between the trimmed V and J ends, which lost 3 bases and 0 bases, there was a span of 23 bases. The CDR3 has 19 amino acids. The CDR3 sequence: CASSHGTEGPAGHQETQYF. The CDR3 bases are TGTGCCAGCAGCCATGGGACCGAGGGCCCAGCGGGCCACCAAGAGACCCAGTACTTC.

There are a few counts of this clonotype. The chain employs TRBV10-3 and TRBJ2-1, with D tentatively TRBD2 (5 bases). V lost 4 bases to trimming and J lost 2 bases, with 12 bases between them. This CDR3 is built from 15 residues. Germline CDR1 is ENHRY and CDR2 is SYGVKD. In nucleotides, the CDR3 is TGTGCCATCAGTGGTGGACGGGGAGCCTACAATGAGCAGTTCTTC. Amino acids: CAISGGRGAYNEQFF.